This T cell receptor (beta chain) was sequenced in a study of blood T cell repertoires in COVID-19. This clone occurred a few times. This CDR3 is 13 amino acids long. Germline CDR1 is SGHVS and CDR2 is FQNEAQ. V was pared by 8 bases and J by 2 bases, with 12 bases between. Methods used by the authors: The assay estimated nucleated cells by amplifying reference gene primers. Clones were sequenced by immunoSEQ multiplex PCR, and TCRdb holds only the in-frame ones, with some missing. The DNA was the basis for D and trimming; V, J and clone size are from that table. The sample holds 160,000 or so clones, approximately 85% seen once.

The sequenced sample consisted of peripheral blood. The receptor was derived from a woman between 55 and 75 years old with COVID-19, enrolled during active disease. This chain uses TRBV7-8 with TRBJ1-1; D perhaps matches TRBD1 (6 bases). This CDR3 is CASGVDRNTEAFF. DNA for the CDR3: TGTGCCAGCGGAGTGGACAGAAACACTGAAGCTTTCTTT.